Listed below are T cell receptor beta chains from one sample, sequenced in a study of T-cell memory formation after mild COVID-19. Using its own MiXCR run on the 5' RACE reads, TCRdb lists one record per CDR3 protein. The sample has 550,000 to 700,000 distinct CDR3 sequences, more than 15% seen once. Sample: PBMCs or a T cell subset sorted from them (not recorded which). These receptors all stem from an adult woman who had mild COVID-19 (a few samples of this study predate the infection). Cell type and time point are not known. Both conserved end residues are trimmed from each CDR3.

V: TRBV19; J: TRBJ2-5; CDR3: ASGFSGRARETQY
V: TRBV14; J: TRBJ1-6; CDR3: ASSHRTGPLH
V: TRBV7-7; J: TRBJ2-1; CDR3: ASSLSLGESYNEQF
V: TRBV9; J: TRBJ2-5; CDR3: ASSVDWMETQY
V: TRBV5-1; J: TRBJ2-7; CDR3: ASSLGDRANEQY
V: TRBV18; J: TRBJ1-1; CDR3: ASSPVETALGTEAF
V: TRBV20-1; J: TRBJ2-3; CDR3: SARDWLAVTDTQY
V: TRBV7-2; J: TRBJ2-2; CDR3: ASSPTLYPGELF
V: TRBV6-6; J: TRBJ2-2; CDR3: ASSSTGSTTGELF
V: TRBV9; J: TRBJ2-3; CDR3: ASSVGTVMGTDTQY
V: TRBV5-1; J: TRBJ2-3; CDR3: ASSADGSTDTQY
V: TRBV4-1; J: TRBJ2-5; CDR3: ASSQGRGRGVQETQY
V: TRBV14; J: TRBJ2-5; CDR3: ASSARLAEETQY
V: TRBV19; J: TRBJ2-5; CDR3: ASSMGGKISETQY
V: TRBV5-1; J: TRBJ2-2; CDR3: ASSLGTGEGKTGELF
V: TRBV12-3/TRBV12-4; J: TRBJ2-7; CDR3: ASSLTTAYEQY
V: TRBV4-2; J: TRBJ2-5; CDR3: ASSQGLWKTQY
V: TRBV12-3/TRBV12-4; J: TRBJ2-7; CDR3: ASSQAIQGQAGEQY
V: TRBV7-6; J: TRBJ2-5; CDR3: ASSPTSWETQY
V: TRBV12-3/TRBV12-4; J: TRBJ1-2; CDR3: ASSPDRGYGYT
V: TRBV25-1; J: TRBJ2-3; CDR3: ASSGTSGGPTDTQY
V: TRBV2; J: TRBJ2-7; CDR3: ASVQGTSYEQY
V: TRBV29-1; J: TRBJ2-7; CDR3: SAEREGSYEQY
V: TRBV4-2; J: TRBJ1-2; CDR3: ASSQGAGYT
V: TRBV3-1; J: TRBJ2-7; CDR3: ASSLPGQGRYEQY
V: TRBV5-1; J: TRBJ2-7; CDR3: ASSLALGIGEQY
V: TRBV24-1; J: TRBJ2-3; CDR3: ATSAADTQY
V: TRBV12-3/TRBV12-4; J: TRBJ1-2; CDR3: ASSFAGVLYGYT
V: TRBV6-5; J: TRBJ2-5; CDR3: ASSYSSSGDETQY
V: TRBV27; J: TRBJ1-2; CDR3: ASREQGRSYDYT
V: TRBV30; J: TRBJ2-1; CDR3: AWAVYNEQF
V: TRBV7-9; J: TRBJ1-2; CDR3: ASSVNQGQIYGYT
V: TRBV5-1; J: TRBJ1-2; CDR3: ASSQVGGFGDSPNYGYT
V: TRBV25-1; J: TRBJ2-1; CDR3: ASSESPSGGEQF
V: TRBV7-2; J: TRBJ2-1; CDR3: ASSLFLRQGAGEQF
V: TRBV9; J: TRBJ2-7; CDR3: ASSRGVGENYEQY
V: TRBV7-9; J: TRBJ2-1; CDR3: ASRSHSGRAGDEQF
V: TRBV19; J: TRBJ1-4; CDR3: ASSSRDREKLF
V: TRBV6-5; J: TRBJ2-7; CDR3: ASSYRGVGEQY
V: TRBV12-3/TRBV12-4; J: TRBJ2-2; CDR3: ASSLGLASNTGELF
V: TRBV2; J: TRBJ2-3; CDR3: ASGMRDMTDTQY
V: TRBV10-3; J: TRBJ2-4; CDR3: ATTKQGEDIQY
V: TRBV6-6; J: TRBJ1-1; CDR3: ASSHASGPF
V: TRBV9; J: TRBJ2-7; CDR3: ASSVAVSSGPYEQY
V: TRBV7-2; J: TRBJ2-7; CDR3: ASSPNRGSFYEQY
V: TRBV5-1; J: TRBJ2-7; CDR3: ASSPELRGAHEQY
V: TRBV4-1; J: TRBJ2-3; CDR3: ASSPGPAGNTDTQY
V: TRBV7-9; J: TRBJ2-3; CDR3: ASSPGLASGYTDTQY
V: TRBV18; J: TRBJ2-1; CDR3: ASSPNGPAYNEQF
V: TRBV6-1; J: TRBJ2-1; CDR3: ASRAGQFSSYNEQF
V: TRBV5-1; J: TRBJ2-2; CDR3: ASREREANTGELF
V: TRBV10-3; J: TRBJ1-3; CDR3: AISDGSSGNTIY
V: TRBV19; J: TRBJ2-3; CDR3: ASSRPGQGFRDTQY
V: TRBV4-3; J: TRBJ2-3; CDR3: ASSQDGRGDTQY
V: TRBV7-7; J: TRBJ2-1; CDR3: ASSLTRTSGWNEQF